The next 29 T cell receptor beta chains were all read from a single sample in a study of cytomegalovirus exposure and HLA in healthy donors. The primer mix had 60 Vbeta and 13 Jbeta primers. The protocol was immunoSEQ multiplex PCR, while the TCRdb copy is restricted to in-frame clones and leaves out a portion. Its table records tens of thousands of clones. Input material: PBMCs. Receptor source: a man aged 50 to 59 in good health and CMV-seropositive.

The genes are TRBV7-2 and TRBJ2-7; 7 bases are a match to TRBD1. In germline, CDR1 is SGHTA, CDR2 FQGNSA. This CDR3 has 14 amino acids. Germline trimming cut 0 bases from V and 5 bases from J; bases unmatched to any gene: 4. The CDR3 is CASSLANRGDEQYF. DNA for the CDR3: TGTGCCAGCAGCTTAGCAAACAGGGGAGACGAGCAGTACTTC.

J is TRBJ1-1 and V is TRBV9; D is uncertain. V shed 4 bases and J shed 0 bases, with 10 bases lying between them. This CDR3 is built from 14 residues. The germline V gene encodes CDR1 SGDLS and CDR2 YYNGEE. This chain's CDR3 is CASSPYQVNTEAFF. CDR3 sequence (DNA): TGTGCCAGCAGCCCATACCAGGTGAACACTGAAGCTTTCTTT.

This chain uses TRBV11-3 with TRBJ2-7, with D perhaps matching TRBD1 (5 bases). The CDR3 spans 14 residues. The germline V and J ends were trimmed by 5 bases and 3 bases, with 14 bases remaining between them. CDR1 SGHNT and CDR2 YENEEA come from the germline V gene. CDR3 coding DNA: TGTGCCAGCAGCCAAGTAGGGGCGGTCTACGAGCAGTACGTC. Encoded protein: CASSQVGAVYEQYV.

The chain links TRBV7-2 to TRBJ2-7; possibly TRBD2 for D (6 bases). Trimming took off 1 base at V and 1 base at J, with 11 bases between the two ends. The CDR3 totals 15 residues. Germline assignment: CDR1 SGHTA and CDR2 FQGNSA. CDR3 DNA sequence: TGTGCCAGCAGCTTAGAAGGAGGGAGATCCTACGAGCAGTACTTC. Its protein is CASSLEGGRSYEQYF.

The rearrangement links TRBV27 to TRBJ1-4, with 7 bases that match TRBD1. The CDR3 totals 14 residues. V gave up 5 bases and J gave up 8 bases; unmatched junction bases: 8. Germline-derived CDR1 and CDR2 are MNHEY and SMNVEV (reference sequence). The CDR3 sequence is CASSLRQGEEKLFF. The DNA of the CDR3 is TGTGCCAGCAGTCTACGACAGGGAGAAGAAAAACTGTTTTTT.

The V and J genes are TRBV19 and TRBJ2-1; D is possibly TRBD2 (6 bases). V was shortened by 0 bases and J by 12 bases, with 9 bases between the two germline ends. The CDR3 extends over 12 amino acids. Germline V gives CDR1 LNHDA, CDR2 SQIVND (reference sequence). The CDR3 reads CASSIETGGQFF. CDR3 DNA sequence: TGTGCCAGTAGTATAGAAACCGGGGGGCAGTTCTTC.

V gene TRBV5-4 combines with J gene TRBJ2-1, with 9 bases matching TRBD1. The germline gives CDR1 SGHNT, CDR2 YYREEE (reference sequence). Trimming took 3 bases from V and 8 from J; bases not matched to a gene: 12. This CDR3 spans 16 amino acids. In DNA form, the CDR3 reads TGTGCCAGCAGCTCGCCGCCGGGACAGGGTTATCATGAGCAGTTCTTC. As protein: CASSSPPGQGYHEQFF.

This chain connects TRBV14 to TRBJ1-1; 7 bases map to TRBD1. Germline CDR1 and CDR2: SGHDN and FVKESK. The V segment lost 3 bases and the J segment 7 bases; nucleotides outside the gene matches: 8. CDR3 length: 14 residues. The CDR3 DNA sequence: TGTGCCAGCAGCCATTCAGGGGGATTGAGTGAAGCTTTCTTT. Protein: CASSHSGGLSEAFF.

The chain employs TRBV18 and TRBJ1-1; TRBD1 is a possible D gene (6 bases). The CDR3 spans 14 residues. The V gene's germline CDR1 is KGHSH and CDR2 LQKENI. V gave up 5 bases and J gave up 7 bases, with 17 bases separating them. The CDR3 loop is CASSVGDGDIEAFF. CDR3 DNA: TGTGCCAGCTCAGTCGGGGACGGGGACATTGAAGCTTTCTTT.

The J gene is TRBJ2-2, the V gene TRBV6-5; D perhaps matches TRBD2 (5 bases). The CDR3 totals 14 residues. Trimming left V 5 bases short and J 6 bases short, with 13 bases between. Germline CDR1 reads MNHEY; CDR2 reads SVGAGI. The CDR3, as DNA: TGTGCCAGCAGTCAAGGAGTGAGGGCCGGGGAGCTGTTTTTT. This gives the protein CASSQGVRAGELFF.

The chain has TRBV7-9 and TRBJ1-2, with a weak D call TRBD1 (5 bases). Per germline, CDR1 SEHNR and CDR2 FQNEAQ (reference sequence). The V and J ends lost 5 bases and 4 bases respectively, with 11 bases between them. The CDR3 runs to 13 residues. As DNA, the CDR3 is TGTGCCAGCAGCACAGGAAACCTCTATGGCTACACCTTC. Its protein is CASSTGNLYGYTF.

The chain is built from TRBV6-5 and TRBJ2-5; D remains unclear. The V end lost 0 bases, the J end lost 1 base, and 12 bases lay between the germline ends. Per the germline V gene, CDR1 is MNHEY and CDR2 is SVGAGI. The CDR3 runs 16 residues. The CDR3 loop reads CASSYSISSGQETQYF. The CDR3 coding sequence is TGTGCCAGCAGTTACTCGATAAGTTCGGGCCAAGAGACCCAGTACTTC.

The chain uses TRBV30 and TRBJ2-5, with 8 positions matching TRBD1. With 2 bases clipped from V and 2 bases from J, the junction kept 4 bases outside the gene matches. CDR3 length: 14 residues. Germline values: CDR1 GTSNPN, CDR2 SVGIG (reference sequence). The chain's CDR3 is CAWSRDRLQETQYF. The CDR3 DNA sequence: TGTGCCTGGAGTAGGGACAGGTTGCAAGAGACCCAGTACTTC.

A word on this clone: The sample has other DNA sequences that encode this CDR3 too. The chain employs TRBV11-3 and TRBJ1-1, with D unclear. The CDR3 covers 14 residues. Germline CDR1 SGHNT, CDR2 YENEEA. V lost 1 base and J 1 base, leaving 7 bases between the germline ends. The CDR3 loop is CASSLGGRNTEAFF. The DNA for the CDR3 is TGTGCCAGCAGCTTAGGAGGCAGGAACACTGAAGCTTTCTTT.

The CDR3 spells CASSQQGSGREQYF. As DNA, the CDR3 is TGTGCCAGCAGCCAACAGGGTTCTGGGCGCGAGCAGTACTTC. V is TRBV27 and J is TRBJ2-7, with TRBD1 as a possible D gene (6 bases). CDR3 length equals 14 residues. The germline V gene encodes CDR1 MNHEY and CDR2 SMNVEV (reference sequence). With 6 bases removed from V and 6 bases from J, the gap between germline ends came to 18 bases.

The rearrangement links TRBV4-3 to TRBJ1-1, with D unclear. V dropped 2 bases and J dropped 3 bases, with 13 bases sitting between them. Looked up from germline, CDR1 is LGHNA and CDR2 is YSLEER. This CDR3 has 15 residues. As DNA, the CDR3 is TGCGCCAGCAGCCAATGGACTGGGGAGGACACTGAAGCTTTCTTT. It translates to CASSQWTGEDTEAFF.

The chain is built from TRBV6-5 and TRBJ1-5; the D is unclear. V was cut by 0 bases and J by 7 bases, with 7 bases left in between. Germline V gives CDR1 MNHEY, CDR2 SVGAGI. The CDR3 is 13 amino acids. CDR3 protein: CASSYSPRQPQHF. The CDR3 bases are TGTGCCAGCAGTTACTCCCCCAGGCAGCCCCAGCATTTT.

The gene calls are TRBV1 and TRBJ2-7; the table's D call TRBD2 went unverified against the DNA. TRBV1 is flagged as a pseudogene. This CDR3 region has 16 residues. Written as DNA, the CDR3 is TGCACCAGCAGCCAACGACAGCGGGAGCGGTTGGGCGAGCAGTACGTC. It yields the protein CTSSQRQRERLGEQYV.

This sequence joins TRBV13 and TRBJ1-1; no reliable D call. There are 15 residues in the CDR3. CDR1 is PRHDT and CDR2 is FYEKMQ in the germline V gene (reference sequence). Trimming cost V 3 bases and J 0 bases, with 11 bases left between them. The CDR3 sequence is CASSFKGVMNTEAFF. As DNA, the CDR3 is TGTGCCAGCAGCTTCAAAGGAGTTATGAACACTGAAGCTTTCTTT.

This chain uses TRBV29-1 with TRBJ2-3; 13 bases are a match to TRBD2. Trimming removed 3 bases from V and 3 bases from J; junction bases left unmatched: 3. CDR3 length equals 15 residues. Germline assignment: CDR1 SQVTM and CDR2 ANQGSEA. The CDR3 region is CSVDGTSGNTDTQYF. The CDR3 nucleotides are TGCAGCGTTGATGGGACTAGCGGGAATACAGATACGCAGTATTTT.

V is TRBV30 and J is TRBJ2-3, with D possibly being TRBD2 (6 bases). CDR1 GTSNPN and CDR2 SVGIG come from the germline V gene (reference sequence). The CDR3 covers 12 residues. Trimming shortened V by 3 bases and J by 10 bases, and 14 bases separated the two germline ends. CDR3 nucleotide sequence: TGTGCCTGGAGGATGTCCGGGACTTCGCAGTATTTT. Its translation: CAWRMSGTSQYF.

This chain links TRBV20-1 with TRBJ1-1; TRBD1 is a possible D gene (5 bases). The CDR3 is 11 residues long. The V and J ends lost 3 bases and 7 bases respectively, with 9 bases between them. Germline-derived CDR1 and CDR2 are DFQATT and SNEGSKA (reference sequence). As DNA, the CDR3 is TGCAGTGCTAGTGGCGGGGGTGAAGCTTTCTTT. Amino acids: CSASGGGEAFF.

In regard to this clone: An end of the junction differs from the germline gene, which may be a read error. J is TRBJ1-1 and V is TRBV7-7; D is uncertain. CDR3 length equals 13 residues. CDR1 is SSHAT, CDR2 FNYEAQ, per germline (reference sequence). The CDR3 DNA reads TGTGCTAGCAGCGCAACATTAAACACTGAAGCTTTCTTT. Translating it yields CASSATLNTEAFF.

The V call is TRBV9, the J call TRBJ1-3; maybe TRBD1 (5 bases). With 0 bases removed from V and 0 bases from J, the gap between germline ends came to 7 bases. Germline V gives CDR1 SGDLS, CDR2 YYNGEE. CDR3 size: 15 residues. This CDR3 is CASSVEDNSGNTIYF. CDR3 in DNA: TGTGCCAGCAGCGTAGAGGACAACTCTGGAAACACCATATATTTT.

CDR3 amino acids: CASSFERAEQYF. Written as DNA, the CDR3 is TGTGCCAGCAGTTTCGAGAGGGCCGAGCAGTACTTC. The V and J genes are TRBV28 and TRBJ2-7; a possible D gene is TRBD2 (5 bases). This CDR3 spans 12 amino acids. In germline, CDR1 is MDHEN, CDR2 SYDVKM. Trimming cost V 3 bases and J 6 bases, with 9 bases left between them.

This chain uses TRBV5-6 with TRBJ1-2; TRBD1 is a possible D gene (6 bases). Germline V gene lookup returns CDR1 SGHDT and CDR2 YYEEEE. The CDR3 is 15 residues long. Trimming left V 4 bases short and J 5 bases short, with 18 bases between. The CDR3: CASSPLTGLWYGYTF. Here the CDR3 DNA reads TGTGCCAGCAGCCCCCTAACAGGGCTGTGGTATGGCTACACCTTC.

The gene calls are TRBV9 and TRBJ2-1; 10 bases match TRBD2. The CDR3 is 16 amino acids. Trimming at V came to 0 bases and at J to 4 bases, leaving 4 bases not matched to a gene. Germline V gene sequence: CDR1 SGDLS, CDR2 YYNGEE. The CDR3 DNA sequence: TGTGCCAGCAGCGTAGATGATAGCGGGAGGTACAATGAGCAGTTCTTC. It yields the protein CASSVDDSGRYNEQFF.

The chain links TRBV18 to TRBJ2-1; a weak D match, TRBD2 (5 bases). The CDR3 totals 13 residues. Per germline, CDR1 KGHSH and CDR2 LQKENI. The V end lost 3 bases, the J end lost 8 bases, and 11 bases lay between the germline ends. CDR3 nucleotide sequence: TGTGCCAGCTCACCCCCAGGACTCGATGAGCAGTTCTTC. Its translation is CASSPPGLDEQFF.

The V gene is TRBV11-3, the J gene TRBJ2-7; TRBD2 aligns across 11 bases. Germline V gene lookup returns CDR1 SGHNT and CDR2 YENEEA. The CDR3 sequence is 15 residues long. The V gene end was trimmed by 4 bases and the J gene end by 3 bases; junction bases not matched to a gene: 5. The CDR3 here is CASSSTGTSGYEQYV. For the CDR3, the DNA is TGTGCCAGCAGCTCTACGGGGACTAGCGGCTACGAGCAGTACGTC.